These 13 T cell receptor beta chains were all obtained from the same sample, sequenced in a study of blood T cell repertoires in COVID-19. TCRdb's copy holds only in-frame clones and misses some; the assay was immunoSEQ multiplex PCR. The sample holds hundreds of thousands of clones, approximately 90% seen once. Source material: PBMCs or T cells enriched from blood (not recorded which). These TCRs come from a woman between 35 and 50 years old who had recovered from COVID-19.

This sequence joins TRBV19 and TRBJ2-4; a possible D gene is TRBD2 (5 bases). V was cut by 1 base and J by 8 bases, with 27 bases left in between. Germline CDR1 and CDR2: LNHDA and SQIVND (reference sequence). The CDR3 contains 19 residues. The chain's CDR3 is CASSIAPSRTNGILDIQYF. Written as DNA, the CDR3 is TGTGCCAGTAGTATAGCGCCCTCCCGTACGAATGGAATACTAGACATTCAGTACTTC.

The CDR3 sequence: CASSPSDRRSTRQYF. The CDR3 bases are TGTGCCAGCTCCCCCTCCGACAGGCGGTCTACGAGGCAGTACTTC. The J gene is TRBJ2-7, the V gene TRBV18, with D perhaps matching TRBD1 (6 bases). From germline, CDR1 is KGHSH and CDR2 LQKENI. V gave up 6 bases and J gave up 9 bases, with 24 bases separating them. The CDR3 length is 15 residues.

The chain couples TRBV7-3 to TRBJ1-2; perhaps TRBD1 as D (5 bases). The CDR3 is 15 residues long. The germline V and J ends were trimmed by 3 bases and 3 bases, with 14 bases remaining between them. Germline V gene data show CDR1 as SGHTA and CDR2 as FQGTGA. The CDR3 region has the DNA TGTGCCAGCAGCTTGGGGACTAATCAGCACTATGGCTACACCTTC. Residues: CASSLGTNQHYGYTF.

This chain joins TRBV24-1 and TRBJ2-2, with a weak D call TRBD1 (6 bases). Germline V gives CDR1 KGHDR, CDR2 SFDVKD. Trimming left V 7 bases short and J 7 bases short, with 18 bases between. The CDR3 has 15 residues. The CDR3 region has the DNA TGTGCCACCAGCCCGCACCAGGGGCTGGGCGGGGAGCTGTTTTTT. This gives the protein CATSPHQGLGGELFF.

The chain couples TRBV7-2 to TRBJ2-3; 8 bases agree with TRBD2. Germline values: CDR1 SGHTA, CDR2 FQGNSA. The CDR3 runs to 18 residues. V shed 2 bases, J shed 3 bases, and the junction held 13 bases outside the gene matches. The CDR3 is CASSLRPSGGRETDTQYF. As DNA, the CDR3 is TGTGCCAGCAGCTTAAGACCGTCGGGGGGGCGGGAGACAGATACGCAGTATTTT.

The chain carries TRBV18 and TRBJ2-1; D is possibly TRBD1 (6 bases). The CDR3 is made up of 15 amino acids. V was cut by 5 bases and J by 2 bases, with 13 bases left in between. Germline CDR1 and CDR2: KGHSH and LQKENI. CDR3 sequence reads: CASSFGQLTYNEQFF. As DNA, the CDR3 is TGTGCCAGCTCATTCGGACAGCTCACCTACAATGAGCAGTTCTTC.

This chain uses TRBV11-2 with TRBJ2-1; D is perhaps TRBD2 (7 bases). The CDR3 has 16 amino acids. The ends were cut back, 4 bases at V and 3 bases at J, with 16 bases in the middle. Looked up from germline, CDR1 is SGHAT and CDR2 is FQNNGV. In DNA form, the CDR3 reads TGTGCCAGCAGCTATGGGGGGGCTGGTTACTACAATGAGCAGTTCTTC. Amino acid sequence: CASSYGGAGYYNEQFF.

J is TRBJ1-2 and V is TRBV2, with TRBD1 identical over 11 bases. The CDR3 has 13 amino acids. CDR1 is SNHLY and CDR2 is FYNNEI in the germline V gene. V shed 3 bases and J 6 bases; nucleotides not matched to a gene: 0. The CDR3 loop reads CASSEDRGHGYTF. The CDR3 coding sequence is TGTGCCAGCAGTGAGGACAGGGGGCATGGCTACACCTTC.

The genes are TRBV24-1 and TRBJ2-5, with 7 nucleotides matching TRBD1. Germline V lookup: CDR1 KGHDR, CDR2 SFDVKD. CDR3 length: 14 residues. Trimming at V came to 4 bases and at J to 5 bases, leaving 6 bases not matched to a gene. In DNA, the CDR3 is TGTGCCACCAGTGACCCGGGACAGTCGGAGACCCAGTACTTC. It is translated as CATSDPGQSETQYF.

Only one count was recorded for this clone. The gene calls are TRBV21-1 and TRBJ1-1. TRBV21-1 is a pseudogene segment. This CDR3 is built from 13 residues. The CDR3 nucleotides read TGTGCCAGCAGCAAGGGGGGGCACTCTGAAGCTTTCTTT. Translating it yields CASSKGGHSEAFF.

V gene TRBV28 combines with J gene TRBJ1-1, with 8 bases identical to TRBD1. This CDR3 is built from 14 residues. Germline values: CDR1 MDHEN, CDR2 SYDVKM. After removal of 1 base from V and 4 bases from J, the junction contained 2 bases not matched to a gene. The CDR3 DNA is TGTGCCAGCAGTTTATTCGACAGGGGCACTGAAGCTTTCTTT. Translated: CASSLFDRGTEAFF.

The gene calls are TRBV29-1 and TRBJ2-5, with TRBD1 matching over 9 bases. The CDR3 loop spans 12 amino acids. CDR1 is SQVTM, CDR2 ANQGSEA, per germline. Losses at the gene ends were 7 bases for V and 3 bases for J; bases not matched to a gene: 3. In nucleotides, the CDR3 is TGCAGCGGCCGACAGGGGGAAGAGACCCAGTACTTC. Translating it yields CSGRQGEETQYF.

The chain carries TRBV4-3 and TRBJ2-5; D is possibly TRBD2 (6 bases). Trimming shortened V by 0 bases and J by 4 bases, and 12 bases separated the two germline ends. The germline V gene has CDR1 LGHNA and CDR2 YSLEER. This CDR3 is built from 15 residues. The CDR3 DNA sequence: TGCGCCAGCAGCCAAGAGATAGGTAGCGGAGAGACCCAGTACTTC. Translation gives CASSQEIGSGETQYF.